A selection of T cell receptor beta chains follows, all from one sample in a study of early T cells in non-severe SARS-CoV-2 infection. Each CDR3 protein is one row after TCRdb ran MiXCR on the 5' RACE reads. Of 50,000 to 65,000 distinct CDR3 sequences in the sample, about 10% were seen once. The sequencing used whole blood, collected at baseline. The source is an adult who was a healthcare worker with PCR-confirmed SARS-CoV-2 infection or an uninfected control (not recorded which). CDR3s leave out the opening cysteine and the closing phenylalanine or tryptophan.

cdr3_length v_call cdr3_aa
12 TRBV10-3 AISERQGGNIQY
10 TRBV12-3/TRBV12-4 ASSPDIYGYT
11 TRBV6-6 ASSYIVNTEAF
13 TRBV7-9 ASSLGTGGLEKLF
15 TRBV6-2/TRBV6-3 ASSYGVSGGLGDTQY
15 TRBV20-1 SARDYREVSSYNEQF
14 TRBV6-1 ASSHPGTDGTVPLH
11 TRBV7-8 ASSPGLLETQY
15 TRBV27 ASSLGTGWALADEQF
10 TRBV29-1 SFGTGADTQY
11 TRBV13 ASSLGSGEKLF
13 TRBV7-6 ASSFGEGMNTEAF
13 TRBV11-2 ASSHRSSGGGEQY
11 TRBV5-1 ASSVDRDYGYT
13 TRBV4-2 ASSQDGQTPYGYT
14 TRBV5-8 ASSLHGTGDEETQY
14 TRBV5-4 ASSLGGASNTDTQY
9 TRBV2 ASRGGNEQY
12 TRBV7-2 ASSLVTGRETQY
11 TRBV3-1 ATRQGASYEQY
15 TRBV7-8 ASSLGLLALSHNEQF
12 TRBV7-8 ASSTGALNEKLF
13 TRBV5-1 ASSPPDRWNTEAF
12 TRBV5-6 ASSRGEYTGELF
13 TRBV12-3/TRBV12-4 ASSLSAGPTDTQY
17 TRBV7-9 ASSFVRSSPVSNTGELF
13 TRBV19 ASSSRHGLQETQY
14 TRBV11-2 ASSWPRQGTNTEAF
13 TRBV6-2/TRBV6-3 ASSYRRAGGPEQF
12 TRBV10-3 AISGQGRSYEQY
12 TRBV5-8 ASSSLAGGPEQY
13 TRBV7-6 ASSLAYRSTDTQY
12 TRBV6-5 ASSPRYGYNEQF
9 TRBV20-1 SANSGFEQY
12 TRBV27 ASSLRRGTGELF
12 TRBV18 ASSPHQDSTEAF
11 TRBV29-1 SVEPVEEETQY
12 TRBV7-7 ASSLAGVGNEQF
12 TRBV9 ASSVAQELGTQY
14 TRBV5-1 ASSFGLKGSGNTIY
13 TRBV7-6 ASSLDGTSNYGYT
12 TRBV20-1 SASGTVSHSSQY
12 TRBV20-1 SARSGSAHQPQH
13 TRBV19 ASSRTSGGFYEQY
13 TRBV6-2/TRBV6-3 ASTLGTSGTDTQY
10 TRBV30 AWGGDTDTQY
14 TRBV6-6 ASSYSGGVSSYEQY
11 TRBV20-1 SADRGSYNEQF
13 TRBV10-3 AISHRDRLNTEAF
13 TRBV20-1 SATIQTLMPYEQY
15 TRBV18 ASSPLPGQGTNYGYT
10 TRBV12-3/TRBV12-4 ASARSDTEAF
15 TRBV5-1 ASAALGVASGANVLT
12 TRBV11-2 ASSPGGGVEKLF
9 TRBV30 AIDREYGYT